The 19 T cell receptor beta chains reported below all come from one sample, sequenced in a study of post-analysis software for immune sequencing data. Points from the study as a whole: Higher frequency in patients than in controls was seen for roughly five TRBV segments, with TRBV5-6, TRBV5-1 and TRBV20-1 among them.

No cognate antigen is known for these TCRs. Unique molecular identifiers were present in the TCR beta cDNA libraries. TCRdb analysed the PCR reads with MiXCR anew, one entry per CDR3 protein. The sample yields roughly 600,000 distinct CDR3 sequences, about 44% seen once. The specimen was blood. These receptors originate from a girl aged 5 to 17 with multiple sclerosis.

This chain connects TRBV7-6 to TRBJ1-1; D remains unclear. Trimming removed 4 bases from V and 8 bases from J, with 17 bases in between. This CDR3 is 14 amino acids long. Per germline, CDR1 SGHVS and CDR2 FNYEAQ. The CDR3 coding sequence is TGTGCCAGCAGCTCAATACGGGGTTTAAGCGAAGCTTTCTTT. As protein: CASSSIRGLSEAFF.

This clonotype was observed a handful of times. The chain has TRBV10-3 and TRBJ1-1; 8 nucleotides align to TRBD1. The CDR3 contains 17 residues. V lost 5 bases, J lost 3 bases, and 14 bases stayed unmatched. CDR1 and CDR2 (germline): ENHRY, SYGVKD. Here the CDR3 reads CAISSGGGRGPDTEAFF. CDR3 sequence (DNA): TGTGCCATCAGTTCAGGGGGTGGCAGGGGGCCGGACACTGAAGCTTTCTTT.

The CDR3 region is CASSLDHGPQNIQYF. CDR3 sequence (DNA): TGCGCCAGCAGCTTGGATCATGGACCACAAAACATTCAGTACTTC. The rearrangement links TRBV5-1 to TRBJ2-4; no firm D call. The CDR3 has 15 residues. Between the trimmed V and J ends, which lost 0 bases and 5 bases, there was a span of 12 bases. Per the germline V gene, CDR1 is SGHRS and CDR2 is YFSETQ. Full variable domain (rest looked up from reference TRBV5-1 and TRBJ2-4): KAGVTQTPRYLIKTRGQQVTLSCSPISGHRSVSWYQQTPGQGLQFLFEYFSETQRNKGNFPGRFSGRQFSNSRSEMNVSTLELGDSALYLCASSLDHGPQNIQYFGAGTRLSVL.

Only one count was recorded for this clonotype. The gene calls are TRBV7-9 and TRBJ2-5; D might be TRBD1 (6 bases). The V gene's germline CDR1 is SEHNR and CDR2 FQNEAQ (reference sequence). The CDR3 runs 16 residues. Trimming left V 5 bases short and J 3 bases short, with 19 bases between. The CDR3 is CASSKKRQALEETQYF. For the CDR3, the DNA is TGTGCCAGCAGCAAAAAGAGACAGGCCCTAGAAGAGACCCAGTACTTC.

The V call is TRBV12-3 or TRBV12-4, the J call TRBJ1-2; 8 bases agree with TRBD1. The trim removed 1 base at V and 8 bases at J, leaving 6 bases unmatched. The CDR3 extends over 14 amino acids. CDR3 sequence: CASSLVPGGGGYTF. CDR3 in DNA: TGTGCCAGCAGTTTAGTGCCAGGGGGCGGCGGCTACACCTTC.

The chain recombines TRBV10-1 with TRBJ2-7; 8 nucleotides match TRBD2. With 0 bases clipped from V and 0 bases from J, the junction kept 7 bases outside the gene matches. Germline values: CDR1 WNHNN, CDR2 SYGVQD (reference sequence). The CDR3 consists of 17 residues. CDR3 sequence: CASSESGTSRFSYEQYF. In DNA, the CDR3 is TGCGCCAGCAGTGAGTCGGGGACTAGTAGGTTCTCCTACGAGCAGTACTTC.

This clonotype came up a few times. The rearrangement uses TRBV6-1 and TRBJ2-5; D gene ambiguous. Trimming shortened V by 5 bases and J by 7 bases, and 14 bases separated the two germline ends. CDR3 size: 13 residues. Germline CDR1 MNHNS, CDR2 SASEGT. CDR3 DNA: TGTGCCAGCAGTCTCCCCCTTGAGGTGACCCAGTACTTC. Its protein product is CASSLPLEVTQYF.

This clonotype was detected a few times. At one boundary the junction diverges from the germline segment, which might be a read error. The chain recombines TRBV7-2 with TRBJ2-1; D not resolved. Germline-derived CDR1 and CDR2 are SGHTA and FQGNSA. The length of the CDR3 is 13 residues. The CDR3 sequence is CAGSLDYYNEQFF. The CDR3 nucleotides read TGTGCCGGCAGCTTAGATTACTACAATGAGCAGTTCTTC. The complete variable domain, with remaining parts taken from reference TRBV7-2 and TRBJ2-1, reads GAGVSQSPSNKVTEKGKDVELRCDPISGHTALYWYRQSLGQGLEFLIYFQGNSAPDKSGLPSDRFSAERTGGSVSTLTIQRTQQEDSAVYLCAGSLDYYNEQFFGPGTRLTVL.

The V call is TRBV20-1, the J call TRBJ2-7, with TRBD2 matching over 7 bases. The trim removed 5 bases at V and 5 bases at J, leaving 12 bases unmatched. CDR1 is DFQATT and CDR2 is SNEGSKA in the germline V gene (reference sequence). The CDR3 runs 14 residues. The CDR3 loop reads CSARPGGLSDEQYF. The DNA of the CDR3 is TGCAGTGCTCGCCCGGGAGGTCTTAGCGACGAGCAGTACTTC.

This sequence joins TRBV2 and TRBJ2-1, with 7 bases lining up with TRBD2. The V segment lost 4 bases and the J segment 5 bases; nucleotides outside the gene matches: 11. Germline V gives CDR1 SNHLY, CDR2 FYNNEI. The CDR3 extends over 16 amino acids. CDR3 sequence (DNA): TGTGCCAGCAGTGCACGGGGGGTGGGCTCGGACAATGAGCAGTTCTTC. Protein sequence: CASSARGVGSDNEQFF.

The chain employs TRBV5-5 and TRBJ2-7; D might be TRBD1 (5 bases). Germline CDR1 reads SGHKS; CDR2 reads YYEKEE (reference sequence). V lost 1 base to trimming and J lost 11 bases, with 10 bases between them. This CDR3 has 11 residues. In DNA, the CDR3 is TGTGCCAGCAGCTTGTCAACAGGCGAGTACTTC. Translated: CASSLSTGEYF.

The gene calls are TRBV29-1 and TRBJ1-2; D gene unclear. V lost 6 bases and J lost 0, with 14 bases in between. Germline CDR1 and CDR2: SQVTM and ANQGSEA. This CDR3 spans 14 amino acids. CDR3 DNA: TGCAGCGTGCCTTTCGGCTCCACTAACTATGGCTACACCTTC. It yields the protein CSVPFGSTNYGYTF. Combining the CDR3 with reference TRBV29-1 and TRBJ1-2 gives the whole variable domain SAVISQKPSRDICQRGTSLTIQCQVDSQVTMMFWYRQQPGQSLTLIATANQGSEATYESGFVIDKFPISRPNLTFSTLTVSNMSPEDSSIYLCSVPFGSTNYGYTFGSGTRLTVV.

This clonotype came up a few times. CDR3 residues: CASSGIDQAQETQYF. CDR3 DNA sequence: TGTGCCAGCAGTGGGATCGACCAGGCCCAAGAGACCCAGTACTTC. The J gene is TRBJ2-5, the V gene TRBV12-3 or TRBV12-4, with D uncertain. The V end was cut by 5 bases, the J end by 1 base, with 14 bases between. This CDR3 comprises 15 residues.

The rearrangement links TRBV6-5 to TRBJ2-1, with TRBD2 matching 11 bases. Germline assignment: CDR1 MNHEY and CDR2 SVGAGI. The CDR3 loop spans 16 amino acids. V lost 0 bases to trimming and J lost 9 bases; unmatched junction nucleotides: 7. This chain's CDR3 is CASSYSTSGSWGEQFF. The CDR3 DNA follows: TGTGCCAGCAGTTACTCTACTAGCGGGAGTTGGGGTGAGCAGTTCTTC.

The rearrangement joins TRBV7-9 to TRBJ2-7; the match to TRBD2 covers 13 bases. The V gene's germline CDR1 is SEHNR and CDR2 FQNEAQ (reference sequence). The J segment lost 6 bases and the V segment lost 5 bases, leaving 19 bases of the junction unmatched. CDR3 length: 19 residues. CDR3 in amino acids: CASSPGLAGRVRRLGEQYF. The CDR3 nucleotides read TGTGCCAGCAGCCCGGGACTAGCGGGAAGAGTGCGCCGTCTCGGCGAGCAGTACTTC.

This CDR3 is CASTGSRGEYNEQFF. Here the CDR3 DNA reads TGTGCCAGCACCGGGAGCAGGGGGGAGTACAATGAGCAGTTCTTC. This chain links TRBV7-9 with TRBJ2-1; weak D call: TRBD1 (7 bases). Germline V lookup: CDR1 SEHNR, CDR2 FQNEAQ (reference sequence). The CDR3 covers 15 residues. Trimming cost V 7 bases and J 4 bases, with 17 bases left between them.

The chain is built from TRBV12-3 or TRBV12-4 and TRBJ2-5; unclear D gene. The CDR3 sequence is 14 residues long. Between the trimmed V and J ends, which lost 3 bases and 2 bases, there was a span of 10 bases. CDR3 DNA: TGTGCCAGCAGTTTGAAGAGTAGACAAGAGACCCAGTACTTC. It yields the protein CASSLKSRQETQYF.

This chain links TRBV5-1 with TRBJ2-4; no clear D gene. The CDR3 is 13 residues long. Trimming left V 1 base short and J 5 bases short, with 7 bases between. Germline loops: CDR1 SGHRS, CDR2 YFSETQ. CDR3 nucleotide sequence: TGCGCCAGCAGCTTGAGTCAGCAAAACATTCAGTACTTC. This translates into CASSLSQQNIQYF.

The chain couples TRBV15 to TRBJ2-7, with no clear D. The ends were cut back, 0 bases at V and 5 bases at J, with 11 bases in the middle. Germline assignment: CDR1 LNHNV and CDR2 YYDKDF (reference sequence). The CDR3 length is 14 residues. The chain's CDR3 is CATSRELERDEQYF. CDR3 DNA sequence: TGTGCCACCAGCAGAGAACTCGAGCGTGACGAGCAGTACTTC.